The rows below give T cell receptor beta chains drawn from one sample of a study of Ad26.COV2.S vaccination and SARS-CoV-2 variants. The protocol was immunoSEQ multiplex PCR, while the TCRdb copy is restricted to in-frame clones and leaves out a portion. The sample has 250,000 to 300,000 clones; around 87% are singletons. The source was peripheral blood, collected in a trial of Ad26.COV2.S vaccine versus placebo. Receptors were obtained from a person aged 18-65 years who received the Ad26.COV2.S COVID-19 vaccine or a placebo. Each CDR3 is given with its conserved first and last residue. The order of the fields is clone size, D gene, J gene, V gene, CDR3 protein, CDR3 DNA. The D gene is left open where the match is weak. Clone size is stated in some rows and not others, as once, few, many or a class when expanded.

.	.	TRBJ1-2	TRBV28	CASSPTTAGNYGYTF	TGTGCCAGCAGTCCAACGACAGCAGGGAACTATGGCTACACCTTC
.	TRBD1	TRBJ1-4	TRBV18	CASSPPGQGGEKLFF	TGTGCCAGCTCACCGCCGGGACAGGGCGGTGAAAAACTGTTTTTT
once	.	TRBJ1-5	TRBV18	CASSAGQPENQPQHF	TGTGCCAGCTCAGCAGGGCAGCCTGAAAATCAGCCCCAGCATTTT
few	TRBD2	TRBJ2-3	TRBV6-7	CASSYSGTSGLTDTQYF	TGTGCCAGCAGTTACTCTGGGACTAGCGGTCTCACAGATACGCAGTATTTT
.	.	TRBJ2-3	TRBV7-2	CASSPGKTDTQYF	TGTGCCAGCAGCCCGGGGAAGACAGATACGCAGTATTTT
.	TRBD1	TRBJ1-2	TRBV6-2/TRBV6-3	CASSLQGADGYTF	TGTGCCAGCAGCCTACAGGGGGCGGATGGCTACACCTTC
.	TRBD2	TRBJ2-7	TRBV9	CASSPQTSGRRDEQYF	TGTGCCAGCAGCCCCCAGACTAGCGGGAGGAGGGACGAGCAGTACTTC
.	.	TRBJ2-6	TRBV7-3	CASSLGPGSGANVLTF	TGTGCCAGCAGCTTGGGTCCGGGCTCTGGGGCCAACGTCCTGACTTTC
.	.	TRBJ1-5	TRBV6-2/TRBV6-3	CASSYYRDASNQPQHF	TGTGCCAGCAGTTACTATAGGGACGCTAGCAATCAGCCCCAGCATTTT
.	.	TRBJ1-2	TRBV6-2/TRBV6-3	CASSYSGILGNYGYTF	TGTGCCAGCAGTTACTCTGGGATCCTGGGCAACTATGGCTACACCTTC
.	.	TRBJ1-2	TRBV18	CASSPGDGYTF	TGTGCCAGCTCACCGGGGGATGGCTACACCTTC
.	.	TRBJ2-3	TRBV7-9	CASSTRNSWDTQYF	TGTGCCAGCAGCACGCGGAACAGTTGGGATACGCAGTATTTT
.	.	TRBJ2-7	TRBV20-1	CSASGGSLSYEQYF	TGCAGTGCTAGTGGTGGGAGTTTATCCTACGAGCAGTACTTC
.	TRBD1	TRBJ1-4	TRBV3-1/TRBV3-2	CASTRQGVREKLFF	TGTGCCAGCACCCGACAGGGAGTAAGGGAAAAACTGTTTTTT
.	TRBD2	TRBJ2-5	TRBV5-1	CASSLGFGGGKQETQYF	TGCGCCAGCAGCTTGGGCTTCGGCGGGGGTAAGCAAGAGACCCAGTACTTC
once	.	TRBJ2-3	TRBV9	CASSVATNTQYF	TGTGCCAGCAGCGTAGCTACAAATACGCAGTATTTT
few	TRBD2	TRBJ2-7	TRBV10-2	CASRVSGSSTYEQYF	TGCGCCAGCAGAGTGAGCGGGAGTAGTACCTACGAGCAGTACTTC
.	TRBD2	TRBJ2-3	TRBV10-3	CAISEGIAGGEYTQYF	TGTGCCATCAGTGAGGGGATAGCGGGAGGGGAATATACGCAGTATTTT
.	TRBD2	TRBJ2-3	TRBV4-1	CASSQEGLAGRTDTQYF	TGCGCCAGCAGCCAAGAAGGACTAGCGGGGCGCACAGATACGCAGTATTTT
.	.	TRBJ2-7	TRBV5-4	CASSLSGIDEQYF	TGTGCCAGCAGCTTGTCGGGAATCGACGAGCAGTACTTC
few	.	TRBJ1-4	TRBV6-5	CASSYFRGGEKLFF	TGTGCCAGCAGTTACTTCAGGGGAGGTGAAAAACTGTTTTTT
.	.	TRBJ1-2	TRBV12-3/TRBV12-4	CASLLNYGYTF	TGTGCCAGCCTCTTAAACTATGGCTACACCTTC
.	TRBD1	TRBJ1-4	TRBV27	CASSRQGANEKLFF	TGTGCCAGCAGTCGACAGGGCGCCAATGAAAAACTGTTTTTT
once	TRBD2	TRBJ2-3	TRBV13	CASSLGGPLAGHPSTDTQYF	TGTGCCAGCAGCTTAGGGGGACCGCTAGCGGGGCACCCTAGCACAGATACGCAGTATTTT
.	TRBD2	TRBJ2-5	TRBV3-1/TRBV3-2	CASTRTSGRQETQYF	TGTGCCAGCACCCGGACTAGCGGGAGACAAGAGACCCAGTACTTC
.	TRBD1	TRBJ2-7	TRBV4-1	CASSRSEQGAYEQYF	TGCGCCAGCAGCCGCTCAGAGCAGGGGGCCTACGAGCAGTACTTC
few	TRBD2	TRBJ2-5	TRBV5-1	CASSPSTGLAGGETQYF	TGCGCCAGCAGCCCATCCACGGGACTAGCGGGAGGGGAGACCCAGTACTTC
.	.	TRBJ2-2	TRBV4-2	CASSQPGVSKADTGELFF	TGTGCCAGCAGCCAACCCGGGGTTTCAAAAGCGGACACCGGGGAGCTGTTTTTT
.	.	TRBJ1-6	TRBV18	CASSESEQGNNSPLHF	TGTGCCAGCTCGGAGAGCGAGCAGGGGAATAATTCACCCCTCCACTTT
few	.	TRBJ2-2	TRBV12-3/TRBV12-4	CASNIMGGELFF	TGTGCCAGCAACATTATGGGAGGGGAGCTGTTTTTT
once	TRBD2	TRBJ2-1	TRBV18	CASSPLLAGEFYNEQFF	TGTGCCAGCTCACCACTCCTAGCGGGAGAGTTCTACAATGAGCAGTTCTTC
.	.	TRBJ1-1	TRBV2	CASSDQGNTEAFF	TGTGCCAGCAGTGACCAGGGGAACACTGAAGCTTTCTTT
.	.	TRBJ1-3	TRBV19	CASSMSAGLTGNTIYF	TGTGCCAGTAGTATGTCGGCTGGGCTCACTGGAAACACCATATATTTT
.	TRBD1	TRBJ1-5	TRBV28	CASRSGTGGVSNQPQHF	TGTGCCAGCAGATCCGGGACAGGGGGCGTAAGCAATCAGCCCCAGCATTTT
.	.	TRBJ1-2	TRBV19	CASSPGEIYGYTF	TGTGCCAGTAGCCCTGGGGAAATCTATGGCTACACCTTC
once	.	TRBJ2-3	TRBV4-1	CASSLGTSDTQYF	TGCGCCAGCAGCCTGGGGACTTCAGATACGCAGTATTTT
.	.	TRBJ2-5	TRBV5-6	CASSSRTFRGETQYF	TGTGCCAGCAGCTCAAGGACGTTTAGGGGGGAGACCCAGTACTTC
once	.	TRBJ2-1	TRBV27	CASSLRGVENEQFF	TGTGCCAGCAGTTTACGCGGGGTGGAGAATGAGCAGTTCTTC
.	TRBD1	TRBJ1-6	TRBV19	CASSTSPGQASPLHF	TGTGCCAGTAGTACTTCTCCGGGACAGGCTTCACCCCTCCACTTT
few	.	TRBJ2-7	TRBV6-2/TRBV6-3	CASSFGPQQYF	TGTGCCAGCAGTTTCGGCCCGCAGCAGTACTTC
.	.	TRBJ2-1	TRBV5-1	CASSYTPYSYNEQFF	TGCGCCAGCAGCTATACACCCTACTCCTACAATGAGCAGTTCTTC
once	.	TRBJ2-3	TRBV27	CASSWGTDTQYF	TGTGCCAGCAGTTGGGGCACAGATACGCAGTATTTT
.	.	TRBJ2-2	TRBV7-8	CASSLGRSNTGELFF	TGTGCCAGCAGCTTGGGCAGGTCGAACACCGGGGAGCTGTTTTTT
.	TRBD1	TRBJ2-7	TRBV2	CASARQGSSGQYF	TGTGCCAGCGCCAGACAGGGGTCGTCCGGGCAGTACTTC
.	.	TRBJ2-7	TRBV20-1	CSASRVGNSYEQYF	TGCAGTGCTAGTCGTGTAGGAAACTCCTACGAGCAGTACTTC
.	TRBD1	TRBJ2-3	TRBV7-2	CASSLGGTGTDTQYF	TGTGCCAGCAGCTTAGGGGGGACAGGGACAGATACGCAGTATTTT
.	TRBD1	TRBJ1-5	TRBV28	CASRLPGQGASQHF	TGTGCCAGCAGGCTCCCGGGACAGGGTGCGTCCCAGCATTTT
.	TRBD2	TRBJ2-7	TRBV28	CASSPLAGAPKAYEQYF	TGTGCCAGCAGCCCTCTAGCGGGAGCACCTAAGGCCTACGAGCAGTACTTC
.	TRBD2	TRBJ2-3	TRBV7-9	CASSIQGLADTQYF	TGTGCCAGCAGCATCCAAGGACTAGCTGATACGCAGTATTTT